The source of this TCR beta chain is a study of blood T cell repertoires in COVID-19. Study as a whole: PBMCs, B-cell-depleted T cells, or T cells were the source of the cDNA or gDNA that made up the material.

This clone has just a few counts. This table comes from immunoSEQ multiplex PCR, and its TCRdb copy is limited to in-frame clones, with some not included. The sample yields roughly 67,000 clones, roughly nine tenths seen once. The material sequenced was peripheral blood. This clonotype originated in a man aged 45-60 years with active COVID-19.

Written as DNA, the CDR3 is TGTGCCAGCAGTGAACGCGACAGGTTCAACTATGGCTACACCTTC. It is translated as CASSERDRFNYGYTF. The rearrangement links TRBV2 to TRBJ1-2; tentatively, D is TRBD1 (6 bases). The germline V and J ends were trimmed by 2 bases and 2 bases, with 12 bases remaining between them. From germline, CDR1 is SNHLY and CDR2 FYNNEI. This CDR3 is built from 15 residues.